One sample yielded the 23 T cell receptor gamma chains listed below, sequenced in a study of gammadelta T cells in human blood (TCRdb year 2020). Library method: RT-PCR. Sequencing was carried out with an Illumina MiSeq. TCRdb reran clone calling on the public reads with CATT; rows sharing one DNA sequence were then combined. The sample contains over 500 gamma-chain clones, less than 3.5% of them found a single time. The ten largest clones add up to around 20% of the sample. Sequenced input: non-Vgamma9Vdelta2 gamma-delta T cells from adult blood. These receptor sequences come from a human donor.

This clone has more than one count but fewer than ten. TCRdb's protein for this DNA is that of a much larger clone and differs from the translation at residue 7, likely a read error; the protein shown is the DNA translation. The V call is TRGV8, the J call TRGJ1 or TRGJ2. This CDR3 contains 13 residues. Trimming cost V 2 bases and J 4 bases; bases outside gene matches: 5. In germline, CDR1 is VENAVY, CDR2 YDSYNSRV. The CDR3 region has the DNA TGTGCCACCTGGGATATCACGTATTATAAGAAACTCTTT. Its protein product is CATWDITYYKKLF.

By proportion, this clone is large. This sample includes further DNA sequences coding for the same CDR3. V gene TRGV2 combines with J gene TRGJ1 or TRGJ2. Germline CDR1 is EGSNGY and CDR2 is YDSYNSKV. This CDR3 has 14 residues. V was pared by 0 bases and J by 0 bases, with 2 bases of the junction left unmatched. CDR3 DNA: TGTGCCACCTGGGACGGGCCGAATTATTATAAGAAACTCTTT. Protein: CATWDGPNYYKKLF.

On this clone: It is likely a read error: a sequence one base away is far more abundant. The chain recombines TRGV8 with TRGJ1 or TRGJ2. V shed 1 base and J 3 bases; nucleotides not matched to a gene: 6. In germline, CDR1 is VENAVY, CDR2 YDSYNSRV. The CDR3 runs 14 residues. The CDR3 nucleotides read TGTGCCACCTGGGATAGTGGACTTTATTATAAGAAACTCTTT. This encodes CATWDSGLYYKKLF.

Concerning this clone: A far larger clone is just one base off, so this is likely a read error. The chain links TRGV5 to TRGJ1 or TRGJ2. The germline gives CDR1 VINAFY, CDR2 YDVSNSKD. CDR3 length equals 12 residues. CDR3: CATWDYDYKKLF. The CDR3 region has the DNA TGTGCAACCTGGGACTACGATTATAAGAAACTCTTT.

This clone is judged large. V usage is TRGV5 and J usage is TRGJ1 or TRGJ2. With V trimmed by 0 bases and J by 5 bases, 7 bases remained unmatched. This CDR3 has 14 amino acids. The germline V gene encodes CDR1 VINAFY and CDR2 YDVSNSKD. In DNA form, the CDR3 reads TGTGCCACCTGGGACAGGCAAGAAAATTATAAGAAACTCTTT. The encoded protein is CATWDRQENYKKLF.

This clone is labeled as large (0.1 to 1%). The J gene is TRGJ1 or TRGJ2, the V gene TRGV9. The CDR3 totals 13 residues. Trimming at V came to 2 bases and at J to 4 bases, leaving 5 bases not matched to a gene. CDR1 GITISATS and CDR2 ISYDGTV come from the germline V gene (reference sequence). CDR3 DNA sequence: TGTGCCTTGTGGGAGGCCCCCTATTATAAGAAACTCTTT. Translated, it gives CALWEAPYYKKLF.

Points on this clone: With a much larger clone just one base away, this may be a read error. V usage is TRGV9 and J usage is TRGJ1 or TRGJ2. V lost 2 bases, J lost 6 bases, and 7 bases stayed unmatched. Germline V gene sequence: CDR1 GITISATS, CDR2 ISYDGTV (reference sequence). The length of the CDR3 is 13 residues. CDR3 sequence: CALWEERGYKKLF. In DNA, the CDR3 is TGTGCCTTGTGGGAGGAGCGGGGTTATAAGAAACTCTTT.

This clone was seen only a few times. The chain is built from TRGV2 and TRGJ1 or TRGJ2. CDR3 length: 14 residues. V shed 0 bases and J 5 bases; nucleotides not matched to a gene: 7. Germline assignment: CDR1 EGSNGY and CDR2 YDSYNSKV. This CDR3 is CATWDGPGNYKKLF. The CDR3 DNA reads as TGTGCCACCTGGGACGGGCCCGGCAATTATAAGAAACTCTTT.

This clone was seen only a few times. With a far larger clone one base away, a read error is the likely cause. The V call is TRGV4, the J call TRGJ1 or TRGJ2. TCRdb offers no J gene call, so here the DNA was matched to germline to obtain one. In germline, CDR1 is EGSTGY, CDR2 YDSYTSSV. The CDR3 sequence is 14 residues long. CDR3: CAAWDPKDYYKKLF. In nucleotides, the CDR3 is TGTGCCGCCTGGGACCCCAAGGATTATTATAAGAAACTCTTT.

V is TRGV9 and J is TRGJ1 or TRGJ2. After removal of 3 bases from V and 2 bases from J, the junction contained 7 bases not matched to a gene. Per germline, CDR1 GITISATS and CDR2 ISYDGTV (reference sequence). This CDR3 is 14 amino acids long. CDR3 coding DNA: TGTGCCTTGTGGGAGACACTACATTATTATAAGAAACTCTTT. Translating gives CALWETLHYYKKLF.

Details on this clone: A read error may explain this, as a much larger clone is one base away. The rearrangement joins TRGV4 to TRGJ1 or TRGJ2. The CDR3 has 16 amino acids. V lost 0 bases, J lost 4 bases, and 12 bases stayed unmatched. Looked up from germline, CDR1 is EGSTGY and CDR2 is YDSYTSSV. CDR3 protein: CATWDGHGRRYYKKLF. DNA for the CDR3: TGTGCCACCTGGGATGGGCATGGGAGGAGATATTATAAGAAACTCTTT.

By sample fraction, this clone is large. The genes are TRGV4 and TRGJ1 or TRGJ2. The V gene end was trimmed by 3 bases and the J gene end by 8 bases; junction bases not matched to a gene: 4. The CDR3 sequence is 11 residues long. The germline V gene encodes CDR1 EGSTGY and CDR2 YDSYTSSV. CDR3 nucleotides: TGTGCCACCTGGGATTGCAATAAGAAACTCTTT. Translating it yields CATWDCNKKLF.

This clone was counted only a few times. The rearrangement uses TRGV10 and TRGJ1 or TRGJ2. The J gene, not given by TCRdb, was assigned here from a germline match of the nucleotide sequence. TRGV10 is an ORF; its function is uncertain. The CDR3 covers 12 residues. The trim removed 8 bases at V and 4 bases at J, leaving 6 bases unmatched. Here the CDR3 DNA reads TGTGCTGCGTGGGATTTATATTATAAGAAACTCTTT. This gives the protein CAAWDLYYKKLF.

The chain uses TRGV4 and TRGJ1 or TRGJ2. J gave up 8 bases and V 2 bases, and 9 bases lay outside the gene matches. CDR3 length equals 13 residues. CDR1 is EGSTGY, CDR2 YDSYTSSV, per germline. CDR3 region: CATWDAAGDKKLF. In nucleotides, the CDR3 is TGTGCCACCTGGGATGCCGCGGGGGATAAGAAACTCTTT.

This clone was recorded a few times. TCRdb lists the protein of a much larger clone for this DNA, which differs at residue 11, so this is likely a read error; the protein given here is translated from the DNA itself. V usage is TRGV4 and J usage is TRGJ1 or TRGJ2. The CDR3 loop spans 13 amino acids. CDR1 is EGSTGY, CDR2 YDSYTSSV, per germline. In DNA, the CDR3 is TGTGCCACCTGGGATGGGCAGAATTATAAGGAACTCTTT. This codes for CATWDGQNYKELF.

About this clone itself: TCRdb assigns this DNA the protein of a much larger clone, which departs from its translation at residue 3; this likely reflects a read error, and the protein shown comes from translating the DNA. The V gene is TRGV4, the J gene TRGJ1 or TRGJ2. The germline CDR1 and CDR2 sequences are EGSTGY and YDSYTSSV. CDR3 length: 13 residues. The CDR3 sequence: CAAWDGLDYKKLF. The CDR3 DNA reads TGTGCCGCCTGGGATGGGCTGGATTATAAGAAACTCTTT.

This clone showed up just a few times. This likely stems from a read error, as it lies one base from a far larger clone. The chain is built from TRGV2 and TRGJP1. The J gene, absent from TCRdb, was called here by matching the DNA to germline. The V gene's germline CDR1 is EGSNGY and CDR2 YDSYNSKV. The CDR3 totals 16 residues. The CDR3 nucleotides read TGTGCCACCCGGGACGGGCTGTGGGGCACTGGTTGGTTCAAGATATTT. Translating it yields CATRDGLWGTGWFKIF.

On this clone itself: Only one base separates this from a far larger clonotype, so it likely reflects a read error. The chain combines TRGV4 with TRGJ1 or TRGJ2. No J gene is reported in TCRdb; it was inferred here by comparing the DNA with germline. Germline assignment: CDR1 EGSTGY and CDR2 YDSYTSSV. The CDR3 contains 17 residues. The CDR3 DNA sequence: TGTGCCTCCTGGGATTCCGTGCCACCTGGGTATTATTATAAGAAACTCTTT. Translating gives CASWDSVPPGYYYKKLF.

V usage is TRGV3 and J usage is TRGJ1 or TRGJ2. Here the J gene was assigned by germline matching of the DNA, as TCRdb has none. The junction had 16 bases not matched to a gene; V was cut back by 0 bases and J by 11 bases. Germline values: CDR1 VTNTFY, CDR2 YDVSTARD (reference sequence). This CDR3 has 15 residues. Here the CDR3 DNA reads TGTGCCACCTGGGACAGGCTCCATGTCCTCCAGGAGAAACTCTTT. This encodes CATWDRLHVLQEKLF.

This clone was observed a few times. TCRdb's listed protein matches a much larger clone and diverges from this DNA's translation at residue 3, likely through a read error; the protein shown comes from the DNA. The chain links TRGV2 to TRGJ1 or TRGJ2. Per germline, CDR1 EGSNGY and CDR2 YDSYNSKV. The CDR3 consists of 13 residues. The CDR3 region is CAAWDRNYYKKLF. DNA for the CDR3: TGTGCCGCCTGGGATCGGAATTATTATAAGAAACTCTTT.

This clone is categorized as medium-sized (0.01 to 0.1%). The identical CDR3 is also encoded by other nucleotide sequences in the sample. The gene calls are TRGV4 and TRGJ1 or TRGJ2. With 0 bases clipped from V and 3 bases from J, the junction kept 2 bases outside the gene matches. From germline, CDR1 is EGSTGY and CDR2 YDSYTSSV. This CDR3 has 13 amino acids. The CDR3, as DNA: TGTGCCACCTGGGATGGGCGTTATTATAAGAAACTCTTT. It encodes CATWDGRYYKKLF.

By share of the sample, this clone is large. This chain connects TRGV3 to TRGJP1. The CDR3 runs to 16 residues. V gave up 2 bases and J gave up 6 bases; unmatched junction bases: 12. The germline V gene encodes CDR1 VTNTFY and CDR2 YDVSTARD (reference sequence). CDR3 region: CATWDTPGPAGWFKIF. DNA of the CDR3: TGTGCCACCTGGGACACCCCTGGACCGGCTGGTTGGTTCAAGATATTT.

In this sample, this clone is medium-sized. This chain uses TRGV8 with TRGJ1 or TRGJ2. The V segment lost 0 bases and the J segment 10 bases; nucleotides outside the gene matches: 3. From germline, CDR1 is VENAVY and CDR2 YDSYNSRV. The CDR3 has 11 residues. The CDR3 DNA is TGTGCCACCTGGGATAGGGAAAAGAAACTCTTT. Its protein product is CATWDREKKLF.